This entry features one T cell receptor beta chain sequence. This clonotype was observed many times. Its recognized antigen is unknown. No qualities accompany the bases; no much larger clone lies one base away. What the treatment or condition label conveys for this sample: in vitro stimulation with specific CMV peptide epitopes to enrich CMV-specific T cells. This sample was taken from a study of T cell repertoires in cytomegalovirus infection (dated by TCRdb to about 2019). For the wider study: Recently identified HLA-C-restricted CMV epitopes, whose presentation resists viral immunomodulation, were targeted by peptide stimulations together with well-studied HLA-B-restricted epitopes. The HLA type of each donor mattered for the analysis, because public TCR beta signatures pointed to carriage of CMV infection along with the matching HLA type. What the work shows at the level of the full study, not this receptor alone: Carriers of CMV infection plus the relevant HLA type were discriminated by the cumulative frequency of public TCR beta family members in the study cohort and in an independent roughly 380-donor cohort. In the ex vivo response, HLA-C-restricted CMV-specific TCR beta clonotypes were dominant, and in two of eight donors the single most frequent clonotype came from this HLA-C-restricted group.

Sequencing was performed on an Illumina HiSeq 1500. TCRdb reanalyzed the raw reads on its own, using fastp at Q25 for trimming and MiXCR for clone calling, and kept in-frame beta chains. Rows merge per CDR3 protein into single entries with the most common DNA and genes. Across this sample there are some 900,000 distinct CDR3 sequences, with around a third seen only once. The leading ten clones occupy approximately 13% of the sample. The germline V gene gives CDR1 as SGHVS and CDR2 as FNYEAQ. The CDR3 numbers 16 residues from cysteine through phenylalanine. The kept DNA is CDR3 alone, 48 bases in frame from the first base. V and J are trimmed by 4 bases and 1 base, and the gene matches miss 8 bases of the junction.

Material: cultured CD8+ T cells from PBMCs, obtained from culture after CMV antigen stimulation. The sequence is built from TRBV7-6 and TRBJ1-1; 8 bases in the middle match TRBD1. This TCR was sampled from a human donor in good health (CMV status not recorded). Some clones in this sample may be carry-over from other donors' samples. CDR3 protein: CASSSRTGLPNTEAFF. In nucleotides, the sequence is TGTGCCAGCAGCTCCCGGACAGGGTTGCCGAACACTGAAGCTTTCTTT.